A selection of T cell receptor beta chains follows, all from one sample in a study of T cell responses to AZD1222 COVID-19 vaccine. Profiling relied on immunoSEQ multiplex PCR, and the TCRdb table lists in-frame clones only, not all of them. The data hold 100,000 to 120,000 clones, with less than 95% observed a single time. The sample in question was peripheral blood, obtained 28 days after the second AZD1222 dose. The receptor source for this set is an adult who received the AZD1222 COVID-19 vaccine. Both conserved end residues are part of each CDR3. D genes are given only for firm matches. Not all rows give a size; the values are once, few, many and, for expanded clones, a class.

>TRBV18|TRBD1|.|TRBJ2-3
TGTGCCAGCTCAAGTAGGGGGCAAACAGATACGCAGTATTTT
CASSSRGQTDTQYF
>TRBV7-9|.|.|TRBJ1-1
TGTGCCAGCAGCTTAGTAGGGCGCGCCGGAACTGAAGCTTTCTTT
CASSLVGRAGTEAFF
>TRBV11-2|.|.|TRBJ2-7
TGTGCCAGCAGCTTGAACAGGGCTAACTACGAGCAGTACTTC
CASSLNRANYEQYF
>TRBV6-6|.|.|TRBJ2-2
TGTGCCAGCAGGTACCGGGCAGCGAACACCGGGGAGCTGTTTTTT
CASRYRAANTGELFF
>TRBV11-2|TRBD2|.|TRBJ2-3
TGTGCCAGCAGCCGCAGCGGGGGGCGTCCAGATACGCAGTATTTT
CASSRSGGRPDTQYF
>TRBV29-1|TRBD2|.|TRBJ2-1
TGCAGCGTTGTACCGGGGGGGCCCCATGAGCAGTTCTTC
CSVVPGGPHEQFF
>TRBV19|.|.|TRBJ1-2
TGTGCCAGTAGGACCCGGGACAAGGATGGCTACACCTTC
CASRTRDKDGYTF
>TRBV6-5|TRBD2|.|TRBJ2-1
TGTGCCAGCAGCCCACTAGCGGGGGAGTACAATGAGCAGTTCTTC
CASSPLAGEYNEQFF
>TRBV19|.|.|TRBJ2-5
TGTGCCAGTGCGGGCAGGGGTGAGCGGGAGACCCAGTACTTC
CASAGRGERETQYF
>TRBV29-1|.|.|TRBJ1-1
TGCAGCGCCGGTCTACAGGGAATGAACACTGAAGCTTTCTTT
CSAGLQGMNTEAFF
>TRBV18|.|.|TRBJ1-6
TGTGCCAGCTCACCAAAACAGCCTAATTCACCCCTCCACTTT
CASSPKQPNSPLHF
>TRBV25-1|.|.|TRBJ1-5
TGTGCCAGCAGTGAAACCATTGGTCAGCCCCAGCATTTT
CASSETIGQPQHF
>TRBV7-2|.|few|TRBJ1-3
TGTGCCAGCAGCTTAGGGGTATCTGGAAACACCATATATTTT
CASSLGVSGNTIYF
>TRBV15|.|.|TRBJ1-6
TGTGCCACCAGCCCCGGTACTGCGAGCTCCTATAATTCACCCCTCCACTTT
CATSPGTASSYNSPLHF
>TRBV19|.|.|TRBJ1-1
TGTGCCAGTAGTCAAGGACAGTCCGCTGAAGCTTTCTTT
CASSQGQSAEAFF
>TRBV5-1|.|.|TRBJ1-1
TGCGCCAGCAGCTTACTGGGCACTGAAGCTTTCTTT
CASSLLGTEAFF
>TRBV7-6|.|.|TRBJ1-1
TGTGCCAGCAGCTTAGAAGGCATCGGCAATCAGCAAGAAGCTTTCTTT
CASSLEGIGNQQEAFF
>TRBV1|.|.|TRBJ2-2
TGCACCAGCAGCCAAGAATTTCAAGCGGGAACCGGGGAGCTGTTTTTT
CTSSQEFQAGTGELFF
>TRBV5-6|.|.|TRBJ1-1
TGTGCCAGCAGCTTGAGAGGGAGGACTGAAGCTTTCTTT
CASSLRGRTEAFF
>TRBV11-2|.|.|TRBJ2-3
TGTGCCAGCAGCGATAACGCGGGGACCCCGTGGCCGTCGCACTATTTT
CASSDNAGTPWPSHYF
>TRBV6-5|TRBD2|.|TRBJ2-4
TGTGCCAGCATCGTCGGGGGGGCCGGCGATGACATTCAGTACTTC
CASIVGGAGDDIQYF
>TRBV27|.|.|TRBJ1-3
TGTGCCAGCAGCTGGGGAGGTCGTGGCGGCGGAAACACCATATATTTT
CASSWGGRGGGNTIYF
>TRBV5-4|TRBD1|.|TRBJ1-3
TGTGCCAGCAGCTCCGGGACAGGGGAAACTGGAAACACCATATATTTT
CASSSGTGETGNTIYF
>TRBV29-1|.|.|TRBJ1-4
TGCAGCGTTGGGCAGGGAGACGAAAAACTGTTTTTT
CSVGQGDEKLFF
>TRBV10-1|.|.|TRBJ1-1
TGCGCCAGCAGTGACAGAGCGAACACTGAAGCTTTCTTT
CASSDRANTEAFF
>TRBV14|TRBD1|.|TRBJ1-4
TGTGCCAGCAGCCAGCGACAGGGGGCTAGAGAAAAACTGTTTTTT
CASSQRQGAREKLFF
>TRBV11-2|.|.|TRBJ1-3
TGTGCCAGCAGCTTATCGGCCATCTCTGGAAACACCATATATTTT
CASSLSAISGNTIYF
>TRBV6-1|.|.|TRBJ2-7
TGTGCCAGCAGTGAGTTTAGGTCCTACGAGCAGTACTTC
CASSEFRSYEQYF
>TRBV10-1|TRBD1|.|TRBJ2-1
TGCGCCAGCAGTTTAAACGCCGGGACAGGGGCGTTCTTC
CASSLNAGTGAFF
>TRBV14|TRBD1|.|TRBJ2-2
TGTGCCAGCAGCCCTCGGACAGGGGGCAATACCGGGGAGCTGTTTTTT
CASSPRTGGNTGELFF
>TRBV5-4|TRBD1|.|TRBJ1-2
TGTGCCAGCAGCCGAATACAGGGGGCTCGGGATGGCTACACCTTC
CASSRIQGARDGYTF
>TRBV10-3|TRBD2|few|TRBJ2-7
TGTGCCATCAGTCAATCAGCGGGAACCTCCTACGAGCAGTACTTC
CAISQSAGTSYEQYF
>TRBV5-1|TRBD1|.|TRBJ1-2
TGCGCCAGCAGCTTAAGACAGGGAGGATGGTATGGCTACACCTTC
CASSLRQGGWYGYTF
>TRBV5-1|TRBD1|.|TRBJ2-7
TGCGCCAGCAGCTTGGGGGACAGGGCGACCTACGAGCAGTACTTC
CASSLGDRATYEQYF
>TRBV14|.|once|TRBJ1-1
TGTGCCAGCAGCCAATGGTCAGGGGCTGAAGCTTTCTTT
CASSQWSGAEAFF
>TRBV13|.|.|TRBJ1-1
TGTGCCAGCAGCTTATCGGCTGAAGCTTTCTTT
CASSLSAEAFF
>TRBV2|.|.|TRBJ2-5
TGTGCCAGCAGTGAATGGGGGGAGACCCAGTACTTC
CASSEWGETQYF
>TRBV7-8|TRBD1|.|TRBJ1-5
TGTGCCAGCAGCGCCCGGGACAGGGGGCAAAATCAGCCCCAGCATTTT
CASSARDRGQNQPQHF
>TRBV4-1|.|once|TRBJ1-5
TGCGCCAGCAGCCAAGGCTACCAGGAGGATAGCAATCAGCCCCAGCATTTT
CASSQGYQEDSNQPQHF
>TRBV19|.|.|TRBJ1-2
TGTGCCAGTAGTAATTTTGAACGGCCGGGAATCGGCTACACCTTC
CASSNFERPGIGYTF
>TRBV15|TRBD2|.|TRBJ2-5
TGTGCCACCAGCATGGGCGGGGGGTCTCAAGAGACCCAGTACTTC
CATSMGGGSQETQYF
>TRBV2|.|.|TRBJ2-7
TGTGCCAGCCTGCGGCAGACCTACTACGAGCAGTACTTC
CASLRQTYYEQYF